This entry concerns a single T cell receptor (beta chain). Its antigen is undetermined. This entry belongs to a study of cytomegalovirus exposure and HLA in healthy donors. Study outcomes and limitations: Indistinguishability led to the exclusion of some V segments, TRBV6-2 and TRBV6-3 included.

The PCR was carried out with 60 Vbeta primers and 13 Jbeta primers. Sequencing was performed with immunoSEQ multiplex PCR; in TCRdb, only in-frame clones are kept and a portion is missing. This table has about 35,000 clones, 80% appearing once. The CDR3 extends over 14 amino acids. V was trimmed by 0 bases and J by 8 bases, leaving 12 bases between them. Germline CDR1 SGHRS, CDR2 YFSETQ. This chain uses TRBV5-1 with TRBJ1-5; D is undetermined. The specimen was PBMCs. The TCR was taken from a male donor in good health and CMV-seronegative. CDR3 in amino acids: CASSLGTAKEPQHF. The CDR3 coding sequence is TGCGCCAGCAGCTTGGGGACTGCGAAGGAGCCCCAGCATTTT.